This T cell receptor beta chain was retrieved from a study of cytomegalovirus exposure and HLA in healthy donors (dated by TCRdb to 2015 to 2018). Regarding the study in general: An earlier analysis of some 550 of the donors reported 250 to 350 Gb of sequence data and 100 million to 130 million unique TCR beta sequences from around 200 million T cells. On average, roughly 240,000 unique TCR beta nucleotide sequences were sequenced per donor among 350 to 400 genotyped donors of the cohort, with roughly 18% of those sequences being non-productive. Typing coverage varied by locus: about 629-640 donors for A, B, C, DRB1 and DQB1; about 520 for DQA1; around 610 for DPA1; approximately 490 for DPB1. Donor age, sex, ethnicity and CMV serostatus were compiled together with the repertoire data. About 280 gigabases of sequencing data and roughly 80 million unique TCR sequences made up an early release that covered around 640 HLA-typed donors. Genome-wide SNP genotypes for about 65% of the 666 donors were used in a later genetic analysis, which treated that subset as a discovery cohort. Of the 398 genotyped donors, 81% fell in the genetic ancestry cluster associated with self-reported Caucasian donors. To predict cytomegalovirus infection status, the study brought together high-throughput TCR immunosequencing, statistical association of individual TCRs with disease status, and machine learning. Class I and class II HLA loci were covered by the typing at four-digit resolution. To study patterns of TCR occurrence, a later analysis re-analyzed previously published TCR beta repertoires from several hundred donors and added high-resolution HLA genotyping. In the later analysis, no new phenotypic data were used to find candidate immune exposures; instead, reliance was placed on TCR beta sequences and their occurrence across donors. In an earlier analysis of roughly 540 of the donors, high-throughput TCR beta sequencing was used to judge whether each TCR beta V gene segment behaved as functional or pseudogenic. The study used immunosequencing to profile the T cell repertoires of 666 subjects and linked those repertoires to cytomegalovirus serostatus. Roughly 5 DR-DQ haplotypes were handled as single units for association and clustering, since linkage in the cohort was strong. Along with the approximately 670-subject first cohort, a separate validation cohort of over 90 different subjects was used. All discovery cohort repertoires had been generated using a single sequencing platform. The aim of the study was to test whether cataloging public T cell receptors could identify signatures of past pathogen exposure. Broader findings and caveats from the paper: Most TCR sequences were observed very rarely across donors, whereas some public TCRs were present in many individuals. According to a later analysis, TCR association rates differed among HLA loci, with DRB1 alleles showing the most associated TCRs and HLA-C alleles showing the fewest. Three of the identified cytomegalovirus-associated TCR beta chains were confirmed in vitro to be specific for cytomegalovirus antigens. Because counts were too low, some 17 rarely observed V segments, including chromosome 9 orphons, were left out of the earlier analysis of 500 to 650 of the donors. In a later analysis, most CMV-associated TCR beta chains were found to appear HLA-restricted, with HLA associations seemingly driven largely by CMV exposure. Correlated functional status among segregating V segments might reflect linkage disequilibrium, but an unknown experimental factor could not be ruled out. Some IMGT-functional V segments, including TRBV6-2 and TRBV6-3, could not be told apart with the 87-base-pair reads, so those segments were excluded. A cluster of highly shared sequence variants was judged likely to represent a technical artifact of the sequencing pipeline. V-gene and J-gene trimming of TCR beta chains was associated with a missense DCLRE1C variant in a later genetic analysis, and the association was replicated in an independent cohort. Roughly uniform sequencing depth across donors was assumed in presence/absence analyses, although this assumption may not hold. A further reported finding was that TCR beta sequences accurately predicted the HLA-A and HLA-B alleles for most subjects in the first cohort. The study gave a list of roughly 150 TCR beta chains associated with cytomegalovirus. Compared with equally common non-associated chains, HLA-associated TCR beta chains in a later analysis were more clonally expanded and had lower generation probabilities. When HLA alleles, especially DR and DQ, strongly co-occurred, TCR associations were difficult to assign to individual alleles. In a later genetic analysis, fewer N-insertions in productive TCRs were reported among donors in an Asian-associated ancestry cluster than the roughly 700-donor mean. According to the authors, the approach could potentially be generalized to other disease states and immunological phenotypes. For the cohort, immune exposure information was limited to CMV serostatus. This cohort had only TCR beta chains sequenced, and the lack of alpha or paired-chain data limited which features could be detected. At a false discovery rate of 0.05, a later analysis linked some 17,000 TCR beta sequences to specific HLA alleles. Several of the top co-occurrence clusters appeared to be linked to parvovirus B19, influenza, CMV and Epstein-Barr virus, according to a later analysis. The classifier was reported to diagnose cytomegalovirus status with high specificity and sensitivity in both the original cohort and the validation cohort. Because some donors lacked HLA typing at each locus, the association tests relied only on the typed subset. An earlier analysis of 587 of the donors showed that most TCR beta V segments appeared in productive rearrangements either about 87% or about 30% of the time, which broadly matched IMGT annotations.

The CDR3 numbers 14 residues from cysteine through phenylalanine. The DNA shown is the 42-base CDR3, in frame from base 1. V and J lose 0 bases and 4 bases, and a span of 8 bases separates them. Based on the germline V gene, the CDR1 and CDR2 sequences are SGHTA and FQGNSA. Points on this clone: The antigen it binds to is not known. Base quality data are lacking; no much larger clone is found one base away.

The cohort consisted of hundreds of healthy bone marrow donors. Cohort members were all nominally healthy when sampled, although unrecorded immune exposures were likely present. The donor tested CMV seronegative, placing the donor among the 350 or so seronegative members of the cohort. A peripheral blood sample was provided by each donor, and peripheral blood mononuclear cells were used for TCR beta sequencing. Genomic DNA was extracted from the blood cell samples with the Qiagen DNeasy Blood Extraction Kit. Library preparation was by the immunoSEQ multiplex PCR assay. A mixture of 60 forward primers for TCR Vbeta segments and 13 reverse primers for TCR Jbeta segments was used in the multiplex PCR. A multiplex PCR assay on genomic DNA amplified the CDR3 region of rearranged TCR beta genes. Amplified TCR beta libraries were sequenced as 87-base-pair reads on the Illumina HiSeq System. In the authors' own workflow: A later analysis counted tens of millions of unique TCR beta chains across the 650 to 800 repertoires, and some 11 million of these chains were shared by at least two donors. Raw reads were error-corrected and collapsed into unique sequences with a nearest-neighbor algorithm that merged closely related sequences to remove PCR and sequencing errors. To assign V, D and J gene segments, CDR3 sequences were aligned to IMGT reference sequences. For a sequence to be retained, at least a six-nucleotide match to both a V gene segment and a J gene segment was required. A rearrangement was called productive if the CDR3 had no stop codons and remained in frame with V and J, and every other rearrangement was called non-productive. CDR3 was defined by IMGT convention, running from the second conserved V-encoded cysteine to the conserved J-encoded phenylalanine. In an earlier analysis of around 600 of the donors, sequences lacking an unambiguous match to a single V gene segment were excluded. In an earlier analysis of 500 to 750 of the donors, V segments were called functional above 56.7% productive rearrangements and were called segregating when the between-donor standard deviation exceeded 5%. A statistical classification framework was built to diagnose cytomegalovirus status from the catalog of TCR beta chain sequences. A later analysis assigned V and J genes by comparing TCR nucleotide sequences with IMGT/GENE-DB human TR gene sequences. Using the TCRdist pipeline, a later analysis assigned CDR3 sequences along with most-parsimonious VDJ recombination scenarios. A later analysis defined each TCR beta chain by its CDR3 amino acid sequence plus V-gene family, and excluded reads lacking a unique V-gene family. A later analysis removed roughly 590 highly shared, low-generation-probability nucleotide sequences to deal with suspected cross-contamination and a sequencing artifact. A later analysis calculated a clonal expansion index for each public chain from normalized within-repertoire ranks of inferred template counts. A later analysis computed generation probabilities with a VDJ recombination model fitted to out-of-frame rearrangements, and checked the results against IGoR. A later analysis scored TCR-TCR, TCR-HLA and TCR-CMV co-occurrence with hypergeometric tests, applying a repertoire-size bias correction to TCR pairs. In a later analysis, false discovery rates were estimated by permuting HLA or CMV assignments 20 times. In a later analysis, co-occurring TCRs were grouped using DBSCAN, with TCRdist sequence similarity added in when clustering inside HLA-allele-positive subsets. Repertoires with fewer than 30,000 or more than 120,000 public chains were left out of co-occurrence clustering, as were a few repertoires with anomalous nucleotide sharing. The immuneACCESS repertoire file appears here via TCRdb, limited to in-frame rearrangements. These files lack a portion of the clones; in checked studies, under half of the deficit traces to unresolved V genes, and the cause of the others is not known. V and J calls plus clone size are reproduced from that table; the DNA served to infer D and trimming. The sample records 40,000 to 55,000 clones, over 60% of which are singletons. About 9.3% of the sample goes to the ten largest clones.

The rearranged segments are TRBV7-2 and TRBJ2-3; a tentative D match to TRBD2 spans 6 bases. Sequenced: PBMCs. The clonotype comes from a woman in her forties or fifties in good health and CMV-seronegative. CDR3 protein: CASSLAGGSDTQYF. Here is the DNA: TGTGCCAGCAGCTTAGCGGGAGGATCAGATACGCAGTATTTT.